This T cell receptor beta chain is drawn from a study of blood T cell repertoires in COVID-19. Looking at the study overall: The samples span acute and convalescent COVID-19 from the United States, Italy and Spain.

Trimming stripped 2 bases from V and 9 bases from J, with 25 bases between. The CDR3 has 17 residues. Germline assignment: CDR1 MDHEN and CDR2 SYDVKM. This clone showed up just once. Repertoires were generated with immunoSEQ multiplex PCR, while TCRdb's copy carries only in-frame clones and drops some. In the table there are over 90,000 clones, about 86% of which are singletons. Sequenced material: peripheral blood. This rearrangement joins TRBV28 to TRBJ1-2; a weak D match, TRBD1 (6 bases). The sequence came from a woman in her sixties in a cohort sampled during active or convalescent COVID-19. CDR3 sequence reads: CASSLRGTSLFKRRYTF. The CDR3, as DNA: TGTGCCAGCAGTTTAAGGGGGACCTCCCTTTTCAAAAGGCGCTACACCTTC.